The T cell receptor (beta chain) described here comes from a study of beta chain features in type 1 diabetes. This clone came up a few times. Its antigen is undetermined. The sample carries other DNA sequences with the same CDR3. The V gene's germline CDR1 is SGDLS and CDR2 YYNGEE. The CDR3 spans 17 residues. V trimming: 0 bases; J trimming: 0 bases; junction bases outside the gene matches: 6. Study results and limitations: VDJ junctions from type 1 diabetes patients carried fewer insertions and larger deletions. Shortening that was moderate but significant affected the TCRB CDR3s of Type 1 diabetes patients in all four CD4+ subsets.

The isolated RNA, all of it, was reverse transcribed, so expressed TCRB transcripts were what got sequenced. TCRdb's copy holds only in-frame clones and misses some; the assay was immunoSEQ multiplex PCR. The table has around 450,000 clones, over 9.5% seen once; the top ten hold around 0.05%. A single heparinised draw of approximately 110 mL on average was taken per donor. Each of the CD4+ naive, central memory, regulatory and stem cell-like memory populations was sorted via CD45RO/CCR7/CD25/CD127/CD95/CD27. The chain joins TRBV9 to TRBJ2-1; 7 bases fit TRBD2. The source material was naive CD4+ T cells from blood. The clonotype comes from a woman aged 18-29 years in good health. Written as DNA, the CDR3 is TGTGCCAGCAGCGTAGGGGCAGCGGGGAGCTCCTACAATGAGCAGTTCTTC. Amino acid sequence: CASSVGAAGSSYNEQFF.